This TCR beta chain was profiled in a study of T cells in lung cancer brain metastases. Study-wide background: A median roughly 350 days separated primary and brain metastasis sampling.

Using immunoSEQ multiplex PCR, the repertoire was profiled, and TCRdb retains in-frame clones only, with some absent. In the table there are 2,500 or so clones, roughly 91% of which are singletons. Study observations and caveats: Paired primaries held more unique productive clones than brain metastases (median 4551 versus 1540).

A remark on this clone: Its antigen is as yet unknown.

Input material: tumor tissue from the primary lung tumor. This receptor was taken from a man between 65 and 85 years old with non-small cell lung cancer.

CDR3 loop: CASSAYSGTTSPYTF. CDR3 bases: TGTGCCAGCAGCGCCTATTCCGGGACCACTTCCCCCTACACCTTC. The V and J genes are TRBV9 and TRBJ1-2; a weak D match, TRBD1 (5 bases). Trimming removed 3 bases at V and 10 bases at J, with 22 bases between. This CDR3 is built from 15 residues. The germline CDR1 and CDR2 sequences are SGDLS and YYNGEE. The full variable domain, its missing parts supplied by reference TRBV9 and TRBJ1-2, is DSGVTQTPKHLITATGQRVTLRCSPRSGDLSVYWYQQSLDQGLQFLIQYYNGEERAKGNILERFSAQQFPDLHSELNLSSLELGDSALYFCASSAYSGTTSPYTFGSGTRLTVV.